This paragraph covers one TCR beta chain sequence. Its target is not known. The source of the sample is a study of cytomegalovirus exposure and HLA in healthy donors. Germline loops: CDR1 ENHRY, CDR2 SYGVKD. V shed 2 bases and J shed 0 bases, with 7 bases lying between them. The CDR3 length is 14 residues. With 60 Vbeta and 13 Jbeta primers, the PCR was carried out. The table came from immunoSEQ multiplex PCR; TCRdb's copy has only in-frame clones and leaves some out. This sample carries approximately 100,000 clones, 73% of them seen once, and the ten largest clones take approximately 8.4%. Study-wide results and caveats: There were reportedly fewer N-insertions in an Asian-associated ancestry cluster than the roughly 670-donor mean, in a later analysis. Serostatus for CMV was the only available immune exposure information. A later analysis linked a missense variant in DCLRE1C to the trimming of TCR beta V and J genes.

Sequenced material: PBMCs. The chain is built from TRBV10-3 and TRBJ1-1, with D possibly TRBD1 on 5 matching bases. This TCR derives from a man aged 35-49 years in good health and CMV-seronegative. The DNA for the CDR3 is TGTGCCATCAGTGAGGCAGGGATGAACACTGAAGCTTTCTTT. This translates into CAISEAGMNTEAFF.